Detailed here is one TCR beta chain. Its antigen is unknown. This entry is derived from a study of early T cells in non-severe SARS-CoV-2 infection. Study overall: Sequenced bulk RNA came from whole blood that was unsorted, and chains were unpaired.

Individual cDNA molecules carried attached unique molecular identifiers. MiXCR, applied by TCRdb to the 5' RACE reads, yields one record per CDR3 protein. In the table there are about 110,000 distinct CDR3 sequences, 9% to 13% of which are singletons. CDR1 and CDR2 (germline): MNHEY, SVGAGI. This CDR3 has 14 residues. The V end lost 7 bases, the J end lost 6 bases, and 17 bases lay between the germline ends. Study conclusions and caveats: VDJdb matching, biased toward anti-spike CD8 responses, missed private and CD4 specificities.

Sequenced input: whole blood. J is TRBJ2-3 and V is TRBV6-5; D might be TRBD2 (5 bases). The receptor's source is an adult who was a healthcare worker with PCR-confirmed SARS-CoV-2 infection or an uninfected control (not recorded which). In nucleotides, the CDR3 is TGTGCCAGCAATCCAGCCTTCCAGCGGGATACGCAGTATTTT. Residues: CASNPAFQRDTQYF.